The rows below give T cell receptor beta chains drawn from one sample of a study of shared clonotypes between healthy human individuals. The assay was immunoSEQ multiplex PCR, and TCRdb's table has in-frame clones only and misses some. The sample lists around 2,000,000 clones, over 85% occurring once. What was sequenced was naive CD8+ T cells sorted from blood. These receptors originate from a man aged 18 to 30 in good health. Both conserved end residues are part of each CDR3. The D gene is left open where the match is weak.

cdr3_length: 15
v_call: TRBV6-4
d_call: .
cdr3_aa: CANPARGRLAYEQYF

cdr3_length: 16
v_call: TRBV27
d_call: TRBD2
cdr3_aa: CASTRVVAGFQETQYF

cdr3_length: 14
v_call: TRBV11-2
d_call: .
cdr3_aa: CASSAPDLYNEQFF

cdr3_length: 13
v_call: TRBV19
d_call: .
cdr3_aa: CASSPGVSYEQYF

cdr3_length: 17
v_call: TRBV10-3
d_call: TRBD1
cdr3_aa: CAISVGQVAGLIDGYTF

cdr3_length: 17
v_call: TRBV4-3
d_call: TRBD2
cdr3_aa: CASSLGLADLNTGELFF

cdr3_length: 14
v_call: TRBV14
d_call: .
cdr3_aa: CASSQVRGGSGYTF

cdr3_length: 12
v_call: TRBV11-2
d_call: .
cdr3_aa: CASSLAIGGYTF

cdr3_length: 16
v_call: TRBV27
d_call: TRBD2
cdr3_aa: CASSFLAEAGVGELFF

cdr3_length: 15
v_call: TRBV6-5
d_call: TRBD1
cdr3_aa: CASSYRTGGTGELFF

cdr3_length: 16
v_call: TRBV9
d_call: .
cdr3_aa: CASSPGDVVANEKLFF

cdr3_length: 14
v_call: TRBV4-1
d_call: .
cdr3_aa: CASSQDGFPNEQFF

cdr3_length: 13
v_call: TRBV19
d_call: TRBD2
cdr3_aa: CASTSGSTYEQYF

cdr3_length: 19
v_call: TRBV7-9
d_call: TRBD1
cdr3_aa: CASSVTASRDRSSGNTIYF

cdr3_length: 18
v_call: TRBV28
d_call: .
cdr3_aa: CASRPVWPSGIYNQPQHF